This T cell receptor beta chain was retrieved from a study of shared clonotypes between healthy human individuals. Overall study: The people who gave samples were a couple of women and a few men aged 18 to 49.

CD4+ cells yielded CD45RA+ naive and CD45RA-negative memory subsets. Germline V gene lookup returns CDR1 GTSNPN and CDR2 SVGIG (reference sequence). V lost 1 base to trimming and J lost 11 bases, with 9 bases between them. The CDR3 contains 12 residues. Whole-study findings and limits: When compared with the clonotypes that were shared by all four sorted-subset donors, the non-shared clonotypes turned out to have lower generation probabilities.

About this clone itself: The antigen remains undetermined.

Generated by immunoSEQ multiplex PCR, the TCRdb table keeps only in-frame clones and is missing some. Here the sample spans about 680,000 clones, roughly 72% being singletons. The sample comprised memory CD4+ T cells sorted from blood. The sample's subset: CD45RA-negative fraction. The chain joins TRBV30 to TRBJ1-6; D call uncertain. The clonotype comes from a woman younger than 45 in good health. The CDR3 here is CAWSDAGPPLHF. The CDR3, as DNA: TGTGCCTGGAGTGACGCGGGTCCACCCCTCCACTTT.